Below, 14 T cell receptor beta chains from the same sample are listed, as sequenced in a study of blood T cells in healthy people across ages. PCR was performed a second time for roughly 7 to 12 cycles using a sample-barcoded 5' primer and a J-beta primer mix. MiXCR, applied by TCRdb to the 5' RACE reads, yields one record per CDR3 protein. Here the sample spans 1.5 million to 2 million distinct CDR3 sequences, around half being singletons. The sequenced sample consisted of blood. The receptors here all came from a woman aged 40-49 years in good health.

The chain couples TRBV5-4 to TRBJ1-2; TRBD1 aligns across 8 bases. CDR3 length: 15 residues. The V gene's germline CDR1 is SGHNT and CDR2 YYREEE (reference sequence). J gave up 4 bases and V 4 bases, and 9 bases lay outside the gene matches. The CDR3 protein is CASSRETGELYGYTF. The CDR3 region has the DNA TGTGCCAGCAGCAGGGAGACAGGGGAGCTCTATGGCTACACCTTC.

This clonotype was counted between two and nine times. V and J are TRBV7-2 and TRBJ2-1; no reliable D call. With 2 bases removed from V and 0 bases from J, the gap between germline ends came to 11 bases. The germline gives CDR1 SGHTA, CDR2 FQGNSA. The CDR3 totals 16 residues. CDR3 bases: TGTGCCAGCAGCTTAACACCCCGGAGCTCCTACAATGAGCAGTTCTTC. This sequence encodes CASSLTPRSSYNEQFF.

The V and J genes are TRBV5-5 and TRBJ2-5; the D gene is possibly TRBD1 (6 bases). CDR1 and CDR2 from the germline V gene are SGHKS and YYEKEE (reference sequence). With 4 bases removed from V and 2 bases from J, the gap between germline ends came to 12 bases. CDR3 length: 14 amino acids. CDR3 coding DNA: TGTGCCAGCAGCGTGGAGGACAGACAAGAGACCCAGTACTTC. Translation: CASSVEDRQETQYF.

A word on this clonotype: A read error may be the cause here, since a much bigger clone is one base away. V is TRBV7-2 and J is TRBJ2-5, with 8 bases that match TRBD2. Germline CDR1 reads SGHTA; CDR2 reads FQGNSA. The CDR3 extends over 15 amino acids. The DNA for the CDR3 is TGTGTCAGCAGCTTAGGCGGGGGGCCCCAAGAGACCCAGTACTTC. Translated: CVSSLGGGPQETQYF.

The gene calls are TRBV29-1 and TRBJ1-2; tentatively, D is TRBD1 (6 bases). Germline CDR1 and CDR2: SQVTM and ANQGSEA. CDR3 length: 13 residues. Trimming left V 5 bases short and J 2 bases short, with 12 bases between. This chain's CDR3 is CSVFRGTNYGYTF. CDR3 DNA: TGCAGCGTTTTCAGGGGAACAAACTATGGCTACACCTTC.

V gene TRBV7-2 combines with J gene TRBJ2-7; D remains ambiguous. Per the germline V gene, CDR1 is SGHTA and CDR2 is FQGNSA. The V end lost 5 bases, the J end lost 4 bases, and 12 bases lay between the germline ends. This CDR3 spans 13 amino acids. The CDR3 DNA reads TGTGCCAGCAGCCACTCCTCTCTTTACGAGCAGTACTTC. Translation: CASSHSSLYEQYF.

Concerning this clonotype itself: This could be a read error, since a much larger clone is one nucleotide away. J is TRBJ2-7 and V is TRBV28; TRBD1 matches 7 bases. V trimming: 8 bases; J trimming: 3 bases; junction bases outside the gene matches: 1. The V gene's germline CDR1 is MDHEN and CDR2 SYDVKM. The CDR3 is made up of 11 amino acids. The CDR3 loop is CASGQDYEQYF. DNA for the CDR3: TGTGCCAGCGGACAGGACTACGAGCAGTACTTC.

V is TRBV28 and J is TRBJ2-1; D is tentatively TRBD1 or TRBD2 (5 bases each). Trimming cost V 6 bases and J 3 bases, with 15 bases left between them. CDR1 and CDR2 from the germline V gene are MDHEN and SYDVKM. The CDR3 has 15 amino acids. The CDR3 region is CASRPGTESYNEQFF. For the CDR3, the DNA is TGTGCCAGCAGACCCGGGACGGAAAGCTACAATGAGCAGTTCTTC.

In this sample, this clonotype turned up a few times. The chain joins TRBV20-1 to TRBJ2-7; 7 bases align to TRBD2. V shed 6 bases, J shed 4 bases, and the junction held 12 bases outside the gene matches. CDR1 and CDR2 from the germline V gene are DFQATT and SNEGSKA (reference sequence). CDR3 length: 14 residues. The CDR3 here is CSARRGESPYEQYF. CDR3 sequence (DNA): TGCAGTGCGCGACGGGGGGAGAGCCCATACGAGCAGTACTTC.

The chain couples TRBV4-3 to TRBJ2-5; the match to TRBD2 covers 8 bases. The CDR3 sequence is 16 residues long. Germline V gene data show CDR1 as LGHNA and CDR2 as YSLEER. Trimming took 0 bases from V and 2 from J; bases not matched to a gene: 5. The CDR3 sequence: CASSQEIAGIQETQYF. CDR3 bases: TGCGCCAGCAGCCAAGAAATAGCGGGGATACAAGAGACCCAGTACTTC.

V is TRBV6-1 and J is TRBJ2-1, with 12 bases lining up with TRBD2. The V gene's germline CDR1 is MNHNS and CDR2 SASEGT. The length of the CDR3 is 17 residues. Losses at the gene ends were 6 bases for V and 1 base for J; bases not matched to a gene: 7. This CDR3 reads CASSRPGTSGSYNEQFF. CDR3 coding DNA: TGTGCCAGCAGCCGCCCCGGGACTAGCGGGTCCTACAATGAGCAGTTCTTC.

This chain uses TRBV7-9 with TRBJ1-1; 9 bases are a match to TRBD1. The trim removed 5 bases at V and 5 bases at J, leaving 18 bases unmatched. This CDR3 region has 18 residues. Germline V gives CDR1 SEHNR, CDR2 FQNEAQ (reference sequence). The CDR3 is CASSLGGSTGGDGTEAFF. CDR3 nucleotides: TGTGCCAGCAGCCTAGGGGGGTCGACAGGGGGAGATGGAACTGAAGCTTTCTTT. Based on the CDR3 plus reference TRBV7-9 and TRBJ1-1, the full variable domain is DTGVSQNPRHKITKRGQNVTFRCDPISEHNRLYWYRQTLGQGPEFLTYFQNEAQLEKSRLLSDRFSAERPKGSFSTLEIQRTEQGDSAMYLCASSLGGSTGGDGTEAFFGQGTRLTVV.

This clonotype has a handful of counts. V usage is TRBV9 and J usage is TRBJ2-7; tentative D call: TRBD1 (7 bases). Trimming removed 1 base from V and 0 bases from J, with 14 bases in between. Germline loops: CDR1 SGDLS, CDR2 YYNGEE. The CDR3 sequence is 16 residues long. CDR3 DNA: TGTGCCAGCAGCGTATTCGCGGGACAGATCTCCTACGAGCAGTACTTC. Residues: CASSVFAGQISYEQYF.

This rearrangement joins TRBV7-9 to TRBJ2-1; TRBD2 is a possible D gene (6 bases). Germline V gives CDR1 SEHNR, CDR2 FQNEAQ (reference sequence). The CDR3 sequence is 14 residues long. Trimming took 2 bases from V and 8 from J, leaving 13 bases between them. The CDR3 coding sequence is TGTGCCAGCAGCTTATTTGCGCGGGATTATGAGCAGTTCTTC. Protein product: CASSLFARDYEQFF.